This T cell receptor beta chain was captured in a study of monozygotic twins with cystic fibrosis. Study-wide context: Roughly 3.3 micrograms of fragmented DNA underwent 15 PCR cycles for library preparation. Whole-study findings and limits: Age, concordance and disease severity did not associate with shared CDR3 numbers. Monozygotic CF twins shared more identical nucleotide clonotypes than unrelated patients. J usage was most co-twin-similar in 8 of 16 pairs, V in 13.

Some clones are missing from TCRdb's copy, which holds only in-frame ones; the method was immunoSEQ multiplex PCR. This repertoire shows tens of thousands of clones, around nine tenths found once; its top ten account for roughly 0.19%. Concerning this clone: As yet, its antigen is unknown.

Germline assignment: CDR1 ENHRY and CDR2 SYGVKD. CDR3 size: 15 residues. The V end lost 4 bases, the J end lost 0 bases, and 12 bases lay between the germline ends. The TCR sequence derives from a boy between 2 and 15 years old with cystic fibrosis. Sequenced material: blood. The V call is TRBV10-3, the J call TRBJ1-1, with a possible D match to TRBD1 (6 bases). CDR3 residues: CAISGEGGMNTEAFF. DNA of the CDR3: TGTGCCATCAGTGGTGAAGGGGGAATGAACACTGAAGCTTTCTTT.